The present entry profiles one TCR beta chain with its context. Its target antigen remains unknown. No base quality values were provided; no much bigger clone lies one nucleotide off. The sample originates from a study of graft-versus-host responses after intestinal transplantation (dated by TCRdb to about 2021). Describing the broader study: The transplants that recipients received were multivisceral, liver-intestinal, or isolated intestinal. Donor T cell macrochimerism was defined as a peak of at least 4% donor T cells among recipient peripheral blood mononuclear cells. Graft-versus-host and host-versus-graft alloreactive T cell clones were tracked in the graft, circulation and bone marrow after intestinal transplantation using bulk TCR-beta CDR3 sequencing. Anti-thymocyte globulin induction was given to all recipients, followed by maintenance tacrolimus and steroids for around three years. Rather than going through the commercial service, samples from a few later patients were sequenced in-house on an Illumina MiSeq and processed with MiXCR. To identify alloreactive clones, pre-transplant mixed lymphocyte reaction products were sequenced and then compared with unstimulated pre-transplant donor and recipient T cells. The cohort enrolled roughly 25 intestinal transplant recipients including one retransplant, and 3 patients lacking pretransplant specimens were excluded. General conclusions and limits of the study: Early after transplant, peak levels of circulating GvH clones were found to be associated with declines in HvG clones. GvH clones were found in recipient bone marrow, and some of the GvH clones appeared earlier in ileal mucosa or blood, which is consistent with an intestinal mucosal origin. High GvH to HvG T cell clonal ratios were observed in the allografts of patients with donor T cell macrochimerism. The conclusions were limited by the relatively low number and heterogeneity of the intestinal transplant patients.

The meaning of the sample's time point label: cells obtained before transplantation from donor or recipient. CD3+CD4+ and CD3+CD8+ populations were FACS-sorted from unstimulated pre-transplant donor and recipient cells taken from spleen or lymph nodes. Library construction relied on the immunoSEQ multiplex PCR assay. For most patients, genomic DNA was isolated with the Qiagen DNeasy Blood and Tissue Kit and sent frozen to Adaptive Biotechnologies for TCR sequencing. High-throughput TCR-beta CDR3 sequencing of genomic DNA from most patients was performed by Adaptive Biotechnologies. The original pipeline was this. Adaptive's ImmunoSEQ software supplied the TCR sequencing data for more than 15 patients, while MiXCR and VDJtools were used to process a few other patients. CD4 versus CD8 sorting errors were corrected by removing sequences found in both subsets at a frequency ratio below 5:1. CDR3 nucleotide sequences shared between donor and recipient were removed because their origin could not be assigned. At least 2-fold expansion over unstimulated cells and a minimum CFSE-low frequency of 0.002% (template counts) or 0.001% (read counts) were required for clones to be classified as alloreactive. Mappable clones were those detected in sequenced pre-transplant spleen, lymph node, or MLR CFSE-low populations of the donor or recipient. The cumulative frequency of alloreactive clones was calculated as a percentage of all sequences, weighted by copy number. What TCRdb holds here is the immuneACCESS table cut down to in-frame rearrangements. Part of the clones is not present; checked against another copy, under half of the missing clones reflect an unresolved V gene, and the others are unexplained. From that table come the V and J calls and clone size; the DNA was used to work out D and trimming. The sample profile shows 65,000 to 90,000 clones; more than 70% of them were found once. 2.5% of the sample belongs to the ten largest clones.

Source: unstimulated CD8+ T cells sorted from spleen or lymph node cells, taken before intestinal transplant. This TCR came from a human donor who received an intestinal transplant.

The CDR3 region reads CASSPPGLRLGLYEQYF. The DNA sequence follows: TGTGCCAGCTCACCACCGGGACTACGTTTGGGTCTCTACGAGCAGTACTTC. The chain links TRBV18 with TRBJ2-7, with 7 bases matching TRBD2. The germline V gene provides CDR1 KGHSH and CDR2 LQKENI. At the junction V is shortened by 0 bases and J by 3 bases; bases outside the gene matches: 11. There are 17 amino acids in the CDR3, from cysteine to phenylalanine inclusive. Only the CDR3 portion is preserved as DNA: 51 bases, with reading frame beginning at the first base. Joined to the reference TRBV18 and TRBJ2-7 proteins, this CDR3 gives the full variable domain: NAGVMQNPRHLVRRRGQEARLRCSPMKGHSHVYWYRQLPEEGLKFMVYLQKENIIDESGMPKERFSAEFPKEGPSILRIQQVVRGDSAAYFCASSPPGLRLGLYEQYFGPGTRLTVT.